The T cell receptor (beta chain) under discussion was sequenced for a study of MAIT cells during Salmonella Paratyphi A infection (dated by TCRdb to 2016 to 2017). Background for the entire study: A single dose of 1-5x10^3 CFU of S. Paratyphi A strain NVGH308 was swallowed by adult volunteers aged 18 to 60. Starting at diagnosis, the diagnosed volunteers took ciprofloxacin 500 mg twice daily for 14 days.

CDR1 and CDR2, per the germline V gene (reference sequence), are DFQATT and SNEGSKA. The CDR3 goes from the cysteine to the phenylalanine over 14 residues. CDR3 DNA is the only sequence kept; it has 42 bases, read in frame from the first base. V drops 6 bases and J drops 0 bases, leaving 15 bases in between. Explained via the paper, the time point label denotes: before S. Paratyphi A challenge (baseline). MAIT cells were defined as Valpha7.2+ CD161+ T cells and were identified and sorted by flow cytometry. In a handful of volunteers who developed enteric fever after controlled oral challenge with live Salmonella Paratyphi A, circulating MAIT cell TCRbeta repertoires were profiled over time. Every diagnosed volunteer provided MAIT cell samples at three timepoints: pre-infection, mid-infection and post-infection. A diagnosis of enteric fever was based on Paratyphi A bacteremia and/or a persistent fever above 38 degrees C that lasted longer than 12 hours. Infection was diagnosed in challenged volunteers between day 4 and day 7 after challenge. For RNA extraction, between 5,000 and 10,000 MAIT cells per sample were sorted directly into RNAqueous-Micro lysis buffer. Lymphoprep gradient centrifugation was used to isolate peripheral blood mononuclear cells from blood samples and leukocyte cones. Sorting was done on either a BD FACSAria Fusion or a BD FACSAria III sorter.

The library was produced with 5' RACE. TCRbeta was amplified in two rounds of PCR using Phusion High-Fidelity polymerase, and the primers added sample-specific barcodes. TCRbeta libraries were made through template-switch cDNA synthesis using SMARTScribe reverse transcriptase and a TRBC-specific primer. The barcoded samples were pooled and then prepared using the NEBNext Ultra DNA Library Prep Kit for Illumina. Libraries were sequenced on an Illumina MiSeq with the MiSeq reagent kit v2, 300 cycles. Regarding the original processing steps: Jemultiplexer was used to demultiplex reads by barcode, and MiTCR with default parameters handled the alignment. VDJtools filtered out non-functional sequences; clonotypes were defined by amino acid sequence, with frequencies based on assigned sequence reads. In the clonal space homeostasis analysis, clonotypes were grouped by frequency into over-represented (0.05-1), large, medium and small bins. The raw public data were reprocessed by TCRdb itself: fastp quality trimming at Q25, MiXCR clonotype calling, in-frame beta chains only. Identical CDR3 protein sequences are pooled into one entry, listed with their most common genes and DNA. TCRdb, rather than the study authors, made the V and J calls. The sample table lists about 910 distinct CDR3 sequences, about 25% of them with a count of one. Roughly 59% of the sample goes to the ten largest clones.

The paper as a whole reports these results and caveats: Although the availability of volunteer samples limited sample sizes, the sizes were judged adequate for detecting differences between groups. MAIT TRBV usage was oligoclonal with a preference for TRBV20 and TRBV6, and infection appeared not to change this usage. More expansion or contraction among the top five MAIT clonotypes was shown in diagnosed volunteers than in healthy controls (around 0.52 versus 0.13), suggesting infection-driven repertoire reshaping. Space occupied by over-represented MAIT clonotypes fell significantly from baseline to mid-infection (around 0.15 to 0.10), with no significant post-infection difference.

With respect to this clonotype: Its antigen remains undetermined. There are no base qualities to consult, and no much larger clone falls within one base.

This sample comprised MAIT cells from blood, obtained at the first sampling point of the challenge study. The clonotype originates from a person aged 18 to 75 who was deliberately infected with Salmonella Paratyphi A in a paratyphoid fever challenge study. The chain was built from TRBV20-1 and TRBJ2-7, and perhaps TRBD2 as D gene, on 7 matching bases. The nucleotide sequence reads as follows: TGCAGTGCCTACAGCGGGACAAGCTCCTACGAGCAGTACTTC. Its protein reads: CSAYSGTSSYEQYF.